This T cell receptor beta chain is drawn from a study of regulatory T cells in long-lasting Graves disease. General study points: Few sampled subjects may have lowered accuracy. Segments TRBV28, TRBJ1-2 and TRBJ2-5 showed preferential usage in persistent disease.

With respect to this clonotype: What it recognizes is unknown.

Researchers made TCR beta libraries by using iRepertoire HTBI primers and running Arm-PCR on CDR3 regions. TCRdb ran MiXCR on the multiplex PCR reads and lists one entry per CDR3 protein. The sample records hundreds of thousands of distinct CDR3 sequences, approximately 15% being singletons. Germline V lookup: CDR1 SGHVS, CDR2 FNYEAQ. The CDR3 has 16 residues. Trimming shortened V by 3 bases and J by 5 bases, and 19 bases separated the two germline ends. As to time point: newly diagnosed GD, antithyroid drugs for less than 3 months. Scientists built the TCR library using RNA that was extracted from PBMCs. A further study also used this sample, focusing on T cells in Graves' hyperthyroidism and ophthalmopathy. As that study records: On the basis of clinical symptoms, serum thyroxine and TRAb, thyroid ultrasound and orbital computed tomography, diagnoses were made.

Sequenced material: peripheral blood mononuclear cells (PBMCs), taken at new diagnosis, from a patient treated with antithyroid drugs. This receptor was identified in a woman aged 25-40 years with Graves disease. The chain has TRBV7-6 and TRBJ2-5, with D unresolved. For the CDR3, the DNA is TGTGCCAGCAGCTTGAGTGGCTTCGGTTTGTCGGAGACCCAGTACTTC. It translates to CASSLSGFGLSETQYF. The entire variable domain, with the rest obtained from reference TRBV7-6 and TRBJ2-5, is as follows: GAGVSQSPRYKVTKRGQDVALRCDPISGHVSLYWYRQALGQGPEFLTYFNYEAQQDKSGLPNDRFSAERPEGSISTLTIQRTEQRDSAMYRCASSLSGFGLSETQYFGPGTRLLVL.